What follows are 4 T cell receptor beta chains derived from one specimen sequenced in a study of CD8 T cells in ankylosing spondylitis. TCRdb passed the 5' RACE reads through MiXCR, listing each CDR3 protein once. The data hold some 240,000 distinct CDR3 sequences, with about 7.3% observed a single time. Their target antigens are unknown. Notes on the study in general: One TCR beta motif, made up of fewer than 10 highly homologous variants, appeared characteristic of ankylosing spondylitis blood.

Sequenced sample: blood, either unsorted or a sorted T cell fraction (not recorded which). All receptors derive from a male donor with ankylosing spondylitis.

The rearrangement joins TRBV30 to TRBJ1-2; the match to TRBD1 covers 7 bases. Germline V gives CDR1 GTSNPN, CDR2 SVGIG (reference sequence). CDR3 length equals 12 residues. The V gene end was trimmed by 7 bases and the J gene end by 3 bases; junction bases not matched to a gene: 5. CDR3 sequence reads: CASIDRDYGYTF. CDR3 coding DNA: TGTGCCTCAATCGACAGGGACTATGGCTACACCTTC.

This clonotype showed up many times. This chain joins TRBV9 and TRBJ2-2, with a possible D match to TRBD2 (5 bases). The V end was cut by 2 bases, the J end by 2 bases, with 16 bases between. The CDR3 has 17 residues. Germline CDR1 is SGDLS and CDR2 is YYNGEE. This CDR3 reads CASSVPSEAVNTGELFF. Written as DNA, the CDR3 is TGTGCCAGCAGCGTCCCCTCAGAAGCGGTCAACACCGGGGAGCTGTTTTTT.

This clonotype appeared many times. The chain carries TRBV20-1 and TRBJ2-1; 7 nucleotides line up with TRBD1. This CDR3 spans 16 amino acids. Germline assignment: CDR1 DFQATT and CDR2 SNEGSKA (reference sequence). V shed 6 bases, J shed 0 bases, and the junction held 11 bases outside the gene matches. The CDR3 protein is CSAFFIGGLSYNEQFF. CDR3 nucleotide sequence: TGCAGTGCCTTTTTTATAGGGGGCCTCTCCTACAATGAGCAGTTCTTC.

This clonotype was counted ten times or more. The chain has TRBV12-3 or TRBV12-4 and TRBJ2-3; 9 nucleotides match TRBD2. This CDR3 region has 15 residues. V dropped 3 bases and J dropped 2; count of bases not matched to a gene: 3. The CDR3 region is CASSFASGVTDTQYF. CDR3 DNA sequence: TGTGCCAGCAGTTTCGCTAGCGGGGTCACAGATACGCAGTATTTT.